Listed below are T cell receptor beta chains from one sample, sequenced in a study of T cells in Graves' hyperthyroidism and ophthalmopathy. A single record per CDR3 protein comes from TCRdb applying MiXCR to the multiplex PCR reads. The table includes approximately 430,000 distinct CDR3 sequences, around 16% detected once. The material sequenced was blood. The source of these receptors is a woman under 30 with Graves' hyperthyroidism. Each CDR3 is given with its conserved first and last residue. A D gene is named only where the DNA matches it firmly. Only part of the rows carry a size: once, few, many, or a class if the clone is expanded.

d_call j_call clone_size v_call cdr3_aa cdr3_nt
NA TRBJ1-1 few TRBV5-5 CASSLAPRERAFF TGTGCCAGCAGCTTGGCCCCCCGCGAGCGGGCTTTCTTT
TRBD2 TRBJ2-4 few TRBV7-2 CASSNGGRGGVKNIQYF TGTGCCAGCAGCAACGGGGGCCGGGGGGGCGTCAAAAACATTCAGTACTTC
TRBD1 TRBJ1-2 few TRBV11-3 CASSSPGQGRPMPYNYGYTF TGTGCCAGCAGCTCGCCGGGACAGGGACGGCCAATGCCATATAACTATGGCTACACCTTC
NA TRBJ2-1 few TRBV6-2/TRBV6-3 CASSYAFGDEQFF TGTGCCAGCAGTTACGCCTTTGGGGATGAGCAGTTCTTC
NA TRBJ1-2 NA TRBV12-3/TRBV12-4 CASSFKGGYTF TGTGCCAGCAGTTTCAAGGGGGGCTACACCTTC
NA TRBJ2-2 NA TRBV6-2/TRBV6-3 CASSYWYGELFF TGTGCCAGCAGTTACTGGTACGGGGAGCTGTTTTTT
NA TRBJ2-2 NA TRBV3-1 CASSSTGQKSNTGELFF TGTGCCAGCAGCTCTACCGGACAGAAATCGAACACCGGGGAGCTGTTTTTT
TRBD2 TRBJ2-5 NA TRBV20-1 CSASKREGAGETQYF TGCAGTGCTAGCAAGCGGGAGGGGGCCGGGGAGACCCAGTACTTC
TRBD1 TRBJ2-1 many TRBV5-1 CASSPEVQGAYNEQFF TGCGCCAGCAGCCCGGAGGTCCAGGGGGCGTACAATGAGCAGTTCTTC
TRBD1 TRBJ2-1 NA TRBV20-1 CSARAPGGVSCNEQFF TGCAGTGCTAGGGCCCCAGGGGGTGTCTCCTGCAATGAGCAGTTCTTC
NA TRBJ1-2 NA TRBV10-3 CAISENRDHGYTF TGTGCCATCAGTGAGAACAGGGACCATGGCTACACCTTC
TRBD2 TRBJ2-5 many TRBV7-8 CASSLARTSVETQYF TGTGCCAGCAGCTTAGCGCGGACTAGCGTGGAGACCCAGTACTTC
TRBD2 TRBJ2-1 few TRBV6-1 CASSELAEYNEQFF TGTGCCAGCAGTGAACTAGCGGAGTACAATGAGCAGTTCTTC
NA TRBJ2-7 many TRBV20-1 CSASFGGNSYEQYF TGCAGTGCTAGTTTCGGGGGTAACTCCTACGAGCAGTACTTC
NA TRBJ1-3 few TRBV4-2 CASSQFDQSSGNTIYF TGTGCCAGCAGCCAGTTTGATCAGAGCTCTGGAAACACCATATATTTT
NA TRBJ2-1 few TRBV28 CASSLGLRSYNEQFF TGTGCCAGCAGTTTAGGACTACGCTCCTACAATGAGCAGTTCTTC
NA TRBJ2-1 NA TRBV7-2 CASSFGANNEQFF TGTGCCAGCAGCTTCGGGGCTAACAATGAGCAGTTCTTC
NA TRBJ2-7 many TRBV11-2 CASSLESRWPYEQYF TGTGCCAGCAGCTTAGAGAGTCGATGGCCCTACGAGCAGTACTTC
NA TRBJ1-5 many TRBV5-5 CASSPGLRDQPQHF TGTGCCAGCAGCCCCGGGCTTCGGGATCAGCCCCAGCATTTT
NA TRBJ2-3 few TRBV12-3/TRBV12-4 CASSLLAGHSTDTQYF TGTGCCAGCAGTTTATTGGCGGGACACAGCACAGATACGCAGTATTTT
NA TRBJ2-5 NA TRBV19 CASSTWALKETQYF TGTGCCAGTAGTACCTGGGCGCTTAAAGAGACCCAGTACTTC
NA TRBJ2-7 many TRBV5-1 CASSPYSGRSYEQYF TGCGCCAGCAGTCCGTACAGCGGTCGCTCCTACGAGCAGTACTTC
TRBD1 TRBJ1-1 NA TRBV12-3/TRBV12-4 CASSETGTGNTEAFF TGTGCCAGCAGTGAGACCGGGACAGGGAACACTGAAGCTTTCTTT
NA TRBJ1-2 many TRBV28 CASSLGQAFYGYTF TGTGCCAGCAGTTTGGGACAAGCCTTCTATGGCTACACCTTC
TRBD2 TRBJ2-5 many TRBV7-2 CASSLAGFAGEIRETQYF TGTGCCAGCAGCTTAGCTGGATTTGCGGGGGAGATCAGGGAGACCCAGTACTTC
TRBD1 TRBJ1-2 few TRBV7-8 CASSSYRGKGYGYTF TGTGCCAGCAGCTCTTACAGGGGGAAGGGCTATGGCTACACCTTC
TRBD2 TRBJ2-2 many TRBV2 CANRPGTSGRLRTGELFF TGTGCCAACCGACCCGGGACTAGCGGGAGGTTACGCACCGGGGAGCTGTTTTTT
TRBD2 TRBJ2-1 few TRBV4-1 CASSLGTTQGAYNEQFF TGCGCCAGCAGCCTTGGGACTACTCAAGGGGCCTACAATGAGCAGTTCTTC
TRBD1 TRBJ2-1 many TRBV12-3/TRBV12-4 CASRSPETGLRQFF TGTGCCAGCAGGAGCCCCGAGACAGGGTTAAGGCAGTTCTTC
NA TRBJ1-1 many TRBV5-1 CASSSRHYELNTEAFF TGCGCCAGCAGCTCAAGACACTACGAATTGAACACTGAAGCTTTCTTT
NA TRBJ1-2 NA TRBV3-2 CASSQDPRARREDGYTF TGTGCCAGCAGCCAAGATCCCCGGGCCCGGAGGGAGGATGGCTACACCTTC
NA TRBJ2-1 few TRBV29-1 CSVEWEQDGGRYEQFF TGCAGCGTTGAGTGGGAGCAAGACGGGGGACGCTATGAGCAGTTCTTC
TRBD2 TRBJ2-5 many TRBV6-1 CASWTSGRAEETQYF TGTGCCAGTTGGACTAGCGGGAGGGCCGAGGAGACCCAGTACTTC
TRBD1 TRBJ1-5 NA TRBV18 CASSPTGTGGYSNQPQHF TGTGCCAGCTCACCTACCGGGACAGGGGGCTATAGCAATCAGCCCCAGCATTTT
TRBD1 TRBJ1-5 few TRBV6-2/TRBV6-3 CASTDRGNQPQHF TGTGCCAGCACCGACAGGGGCAATCAGCCCCAGCATTTT
NA TRBJ2-6 many TRBV2 CASRGHYSGANVLTF TGTGCCAGCAGGGGGCATTACTCTGGGGCCAACGTCCTGACTTTC
TRBD1 TRBJ1-6 NA TRBV2 CATVGQGDSPLHF TGTGCCACCGTAGGACAGGGGGATTCACCCCTCCACTTT
TRBD1 TRBJ2-5 NA TRBV7-6 CASSSRQGAFQETQYF TGTGCCAGCAGCTCTCGCCAGGGGGCCTTCCAAGAGACCCAGTACTTC
NA TRBJ2-1 NA TRBV5-1 CASSRWMDSPFF TGTGCCAGCAGCCGGTGGATGGATAGTCCGTTCTTC
TRBD1 TRBJ1-2 NA TRBV2 CASSGDRGRGGYTF TGTGCCAGCAGTGGGGACAGGGGCAGGGGTGGCTACACCTTC
NA TRBJ1-1 few TRBV2 CASTDQVSHTEAFF TGTGCCAGCACCGATCAGGTGTCGCACACTGAAGCTTTCTTT
TRBD2 TRBJ2-5 NA TRBV6-1 CASRLAGARETQYF TGTGCCAGCAGACTAGCGGGAGCACGAGAGACCCAGTACTTC
TRBD1 TRBJ1-4 NA TRBV3-1 CASSLRTGGDEKLFF TGTGCCAGCAGCCTTAGGACAGGGGGAGATGAAAAACTGTTTTTT
TRBD2 TRBJ2-3 few TRBV28 CASSRTRFSDTQYF TGTGCCAGCAGCAGGACTAGGTTTTCAGATACGCAGTATTTT
NA TRBJ2-5 many TRBV7-2 CASSLGPRNQETQYF TGTGCCAGCAGCTTAGGGCCCAGGAACCAAGAGACCCAGTACTTC
NA TRBJ1-2 many TRBV12-3/TRBV12-4 CASSYYRDLGYTF TGTGCCAGCAGTTACTACCGGGACTTAGGCTACACCTTC
TRBD1 TRBJ2-2 NA TRBV3-1 CASSHLSPGTANTGELFF TGTGCCAGCAGCCACCTCTCCCCCGGGACAGCGAACACCGGGGAGCTGTTTTTT
NA TRBJ2-3 many TRBV3-1 CASSQVEDTQYF TGTGCCAGCAGCCAAGTGGAAGATACGCAGTATTTT
TRBD1 TRBJ1-5 many TRBV27 CASSNTGVNQPQHF TGTGCCAGCAGTAACACAGGGGTCAATCAGCCCCAGCATTTT
NA TRBJ2-2 NA TRBV20-1 CSARGLLDTGELFF TGCAGTGCTAGAGGATTGTTAGACACCGGGGAGCTGTTTTTT
NA TRBJ2-1 many TRBV28 CASSLPSSYNEQFF TGTGCCAGCAGTTTGCCGAGCTCCTACAATGAGCAGTTCTTC
TRBD1 TRBJ2-7 few TRBV5-1 CASSLVGVTGGYNEQYF TGCGCCAGCAGCTTGGTGGGCGTCACAGGGGGCTACAACGAGCAGTACTTC